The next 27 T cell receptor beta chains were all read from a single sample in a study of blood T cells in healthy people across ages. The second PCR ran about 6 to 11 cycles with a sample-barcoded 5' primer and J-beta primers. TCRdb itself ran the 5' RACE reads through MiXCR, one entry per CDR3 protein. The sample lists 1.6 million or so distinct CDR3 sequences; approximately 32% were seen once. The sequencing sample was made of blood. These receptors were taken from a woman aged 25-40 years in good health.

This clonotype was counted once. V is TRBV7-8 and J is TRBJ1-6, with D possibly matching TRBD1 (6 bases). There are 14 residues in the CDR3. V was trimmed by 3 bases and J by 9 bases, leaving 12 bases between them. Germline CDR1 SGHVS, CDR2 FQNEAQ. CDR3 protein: CASSFAGVGSPLHF. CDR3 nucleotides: TGTGCCAGCAGCTTTGCAGGGGTCGGTTCACCCCTCCACTTT.

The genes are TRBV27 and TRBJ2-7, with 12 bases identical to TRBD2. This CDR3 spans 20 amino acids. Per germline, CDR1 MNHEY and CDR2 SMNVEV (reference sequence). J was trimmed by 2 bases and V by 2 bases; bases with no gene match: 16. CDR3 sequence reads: CASSLKGLAGQVGITYEQYF. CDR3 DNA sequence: TGTGCCAGCAGTTTAAAGGGACTAGCGGGCCAAGTTGGGATAACCTACGAGCAGTACTTC.

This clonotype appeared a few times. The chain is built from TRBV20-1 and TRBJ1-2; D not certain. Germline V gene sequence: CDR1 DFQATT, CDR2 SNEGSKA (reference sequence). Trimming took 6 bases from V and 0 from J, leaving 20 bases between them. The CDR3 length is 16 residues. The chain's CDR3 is CSASNGEHISNYGYTF. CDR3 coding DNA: TGCAGTGCATCGAACGGGGAGCACATATCTAACTATGGCTACACCTTC.

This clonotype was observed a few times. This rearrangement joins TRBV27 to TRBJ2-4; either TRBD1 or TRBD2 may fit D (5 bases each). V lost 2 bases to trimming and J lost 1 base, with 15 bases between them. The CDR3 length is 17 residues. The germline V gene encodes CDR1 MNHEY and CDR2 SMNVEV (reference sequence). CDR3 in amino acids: CASSLMFEGSAKNIQYF. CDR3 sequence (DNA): TGTGCCAGCAGTTTAATGTTTGAGGGGTCGGCCAAAAACATTCAGTACTTC.

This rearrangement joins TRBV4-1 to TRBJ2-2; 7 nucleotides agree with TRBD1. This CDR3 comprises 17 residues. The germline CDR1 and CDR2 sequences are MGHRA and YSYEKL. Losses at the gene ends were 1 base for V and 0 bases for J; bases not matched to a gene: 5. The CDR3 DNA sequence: TGCGCCAGCAGCCAAGGCCCGGGACAGACGAACACCGGGGAGCTGTTTTTT. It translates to CASSQGPGQTNTGELFF.

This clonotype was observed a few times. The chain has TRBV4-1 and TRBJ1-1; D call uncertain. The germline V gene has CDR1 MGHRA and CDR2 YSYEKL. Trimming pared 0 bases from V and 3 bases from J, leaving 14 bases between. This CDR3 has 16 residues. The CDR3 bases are TGCGCCAGCAGCCAAGATCCTCGGGGATTGGACACTGAAGCTTTCTTT. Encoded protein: CASSQDPRGLDTEAFF.

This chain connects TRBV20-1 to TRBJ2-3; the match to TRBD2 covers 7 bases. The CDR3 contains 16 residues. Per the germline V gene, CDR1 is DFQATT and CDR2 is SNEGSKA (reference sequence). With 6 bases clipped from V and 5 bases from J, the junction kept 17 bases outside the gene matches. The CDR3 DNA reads TGCAGTGCCGTATCCCCCGACCGACTAGCTAAAGATACGCAGTATTTT. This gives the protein CSAVSPDRLAKDTQYF.

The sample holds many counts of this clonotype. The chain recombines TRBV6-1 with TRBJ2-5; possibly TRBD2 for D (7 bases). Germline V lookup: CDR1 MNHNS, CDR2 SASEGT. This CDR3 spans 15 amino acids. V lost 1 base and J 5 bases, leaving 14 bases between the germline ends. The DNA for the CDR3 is TGTGCCAGCAGTGAAGGGGGGGGGGCGTGGGAGACCCAGTACTTC. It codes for CASSEGGGAWETQYF.

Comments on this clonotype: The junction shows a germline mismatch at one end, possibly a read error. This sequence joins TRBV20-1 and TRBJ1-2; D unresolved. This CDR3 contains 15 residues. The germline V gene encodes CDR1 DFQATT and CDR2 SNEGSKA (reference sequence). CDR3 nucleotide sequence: TGCAGAGCTAGAGCGTCCGGTTGGGCTAACTATGGCTACACCTTC. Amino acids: CRARASGWANYGYTF.

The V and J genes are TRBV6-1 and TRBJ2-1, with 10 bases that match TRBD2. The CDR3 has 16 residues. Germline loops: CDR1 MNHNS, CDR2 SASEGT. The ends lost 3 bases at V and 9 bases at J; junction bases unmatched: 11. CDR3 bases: TGTGCCAGCAGTGACGGGCGGCTAGCGGGAGTGGGTGAGCAGTTCTTC. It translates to CASSDGRLAGVGEQFF.

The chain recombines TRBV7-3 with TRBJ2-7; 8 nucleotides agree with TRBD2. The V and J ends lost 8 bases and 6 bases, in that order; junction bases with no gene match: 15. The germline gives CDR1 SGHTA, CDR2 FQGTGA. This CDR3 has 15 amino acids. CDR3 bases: TGTGCCAGCTTGAGGGGCAGCGGGAGAGGGCGCGAGCAGTACTTC. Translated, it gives CASLRGSGRGREQYF. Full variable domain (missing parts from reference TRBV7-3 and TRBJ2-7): GAGVSQTPSNKVTEKGKYVELRCDPISGHTALYWYRQSLGQGPEFLIYFQGTGAADDSGLPNDRFFAVRPEGSVSTLKIQRTERGDSAVYLCASLRGSGRGREQYFGPGTRLTVT.

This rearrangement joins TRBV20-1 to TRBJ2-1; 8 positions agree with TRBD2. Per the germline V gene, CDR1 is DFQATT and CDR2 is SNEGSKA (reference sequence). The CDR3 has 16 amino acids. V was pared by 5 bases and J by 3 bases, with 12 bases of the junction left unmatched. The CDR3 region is CSAQPISGTYYNEQFF. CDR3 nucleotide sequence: TGCAGTGCTCAGCCGATTAGCGGGACCTACTACAATGAGCAGTTCTTC.

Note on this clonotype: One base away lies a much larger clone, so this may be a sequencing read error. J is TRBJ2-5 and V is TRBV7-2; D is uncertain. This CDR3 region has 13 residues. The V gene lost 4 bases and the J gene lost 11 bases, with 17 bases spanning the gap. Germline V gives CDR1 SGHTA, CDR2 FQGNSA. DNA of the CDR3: TGTGCCAGCAGCTCCTCAGTTAGGCCTGAGCAGTACTTC. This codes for CASSSSVRPEQYF.

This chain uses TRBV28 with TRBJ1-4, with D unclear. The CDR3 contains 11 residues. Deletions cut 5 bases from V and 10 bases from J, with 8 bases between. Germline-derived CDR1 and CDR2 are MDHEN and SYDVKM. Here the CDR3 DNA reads TGTGCCAGCAGTCAGGTGGGAAAACTGTTTTTT. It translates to CASSQVGKLFF.

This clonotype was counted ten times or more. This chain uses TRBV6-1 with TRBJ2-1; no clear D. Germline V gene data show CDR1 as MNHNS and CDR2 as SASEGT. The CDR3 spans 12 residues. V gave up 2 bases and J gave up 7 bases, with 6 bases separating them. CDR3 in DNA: TGTGCCAGCAGTGAATTAGCAAATGAGCAGTTCTTC. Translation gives CASSELANEQFF.

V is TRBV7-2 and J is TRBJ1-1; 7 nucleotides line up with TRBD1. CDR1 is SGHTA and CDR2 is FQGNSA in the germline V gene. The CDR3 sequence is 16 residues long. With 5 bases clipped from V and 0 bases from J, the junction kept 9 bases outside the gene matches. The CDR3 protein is CASSLRGGWVNTEAFF. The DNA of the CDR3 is TGTGCCAGCAGCCTGAGAGGGGGCTGGGTGAACACTGAAGCTTTCTTT.

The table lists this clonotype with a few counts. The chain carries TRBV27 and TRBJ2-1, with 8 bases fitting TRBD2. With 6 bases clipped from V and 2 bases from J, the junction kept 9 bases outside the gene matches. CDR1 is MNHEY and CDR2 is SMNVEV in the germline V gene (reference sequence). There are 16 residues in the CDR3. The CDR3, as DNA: TGTGCCAGCAGCTTAACAACTAGCGGTACCTACAATGAGCAGTTCTTC. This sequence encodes CASSLTTSGTYNEQFF.

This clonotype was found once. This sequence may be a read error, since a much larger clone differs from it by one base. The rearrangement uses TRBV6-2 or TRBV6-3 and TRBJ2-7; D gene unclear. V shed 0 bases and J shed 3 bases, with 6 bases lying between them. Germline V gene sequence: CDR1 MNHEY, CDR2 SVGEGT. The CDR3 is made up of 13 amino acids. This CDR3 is CASSYSVDYEQYF. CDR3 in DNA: TGTGCCAGCAGTTACTCCGTTGACTACGAGCAGTACTTC.

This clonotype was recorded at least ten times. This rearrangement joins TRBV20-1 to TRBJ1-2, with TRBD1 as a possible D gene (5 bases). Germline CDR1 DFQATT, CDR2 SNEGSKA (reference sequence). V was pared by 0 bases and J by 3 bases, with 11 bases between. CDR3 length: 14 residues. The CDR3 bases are TGCAGTGCTAGAGATCTAAGGGGTGACTATGGCTACACCTTC. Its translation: CSARDLRGDYGYTF.

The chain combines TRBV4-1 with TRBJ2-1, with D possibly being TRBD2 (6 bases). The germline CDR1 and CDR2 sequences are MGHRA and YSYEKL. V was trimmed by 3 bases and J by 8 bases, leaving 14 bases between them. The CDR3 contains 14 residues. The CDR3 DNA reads TGCGCCAGCAGCCAGAGGGACCCGGGGGATGAGCAGTTCTTC. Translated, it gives CASSQRDPGDEQFF.

The CDR3 DNA reads TGCGCCAGCAGCTTGTCGGACAGTACTGGATTGCGGTACTTC. Translating it yields CASSLSDSTGLRYF. The chain couples TRBV5-1 to TRBJ2-5; maybe TRBD1 (6 bases). CDR1 is SGHRS, CDR2 YFSETQ, per germline. V was shortened by 1 base and J by 13 bases, with 20 bases between the two germline ends. The CDR3 spans 14 residues.

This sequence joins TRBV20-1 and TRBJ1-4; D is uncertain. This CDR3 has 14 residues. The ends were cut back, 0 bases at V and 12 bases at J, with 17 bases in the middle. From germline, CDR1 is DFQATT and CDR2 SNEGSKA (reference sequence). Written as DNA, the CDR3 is TGCAGTGCTAGAGATTCGGGCGCGGGTTCAGAACTGTTTTTT. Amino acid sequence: CSARDSGAGSELFF.

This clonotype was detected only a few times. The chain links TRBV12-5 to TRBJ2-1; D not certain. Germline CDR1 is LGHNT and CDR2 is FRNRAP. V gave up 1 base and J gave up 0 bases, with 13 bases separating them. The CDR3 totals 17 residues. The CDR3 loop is CASGLGVGRSSYNEQFF. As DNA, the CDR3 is TGTGCTAGTGGTTTGGGGGTTGGCCGGAGCTCCTACAATGAGCAGTTCTTC. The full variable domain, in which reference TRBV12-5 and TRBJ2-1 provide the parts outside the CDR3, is DARVTQTPRHKVTEMGQEVTMRCQPILGHNTVFWYRQTMMQGLELLAYFRNRAPLDDSGMPKDRFSAEMPDATLATLKIQPSEPRDSAVYFCASGLGVGRSSYNEQFFGPGTRLTVL.

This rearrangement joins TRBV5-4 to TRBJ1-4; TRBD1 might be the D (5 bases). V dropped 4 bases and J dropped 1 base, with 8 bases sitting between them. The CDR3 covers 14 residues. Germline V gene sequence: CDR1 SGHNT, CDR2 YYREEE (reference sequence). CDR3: CASSVRGTNEKLFF. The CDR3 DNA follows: TGTGCCAGCAGCGTGAGGGGAACTAATGAAAAACTGTTTTTT.

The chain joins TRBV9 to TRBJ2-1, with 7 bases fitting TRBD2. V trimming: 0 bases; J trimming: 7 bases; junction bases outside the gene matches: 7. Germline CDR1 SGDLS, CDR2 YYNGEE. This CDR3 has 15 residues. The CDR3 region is CASSVEGRGVNEQFF. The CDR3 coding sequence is TGTGCCAGCAGCGTAGAAGGACGGGGGGTAAATGAGCAGTTCTTC.

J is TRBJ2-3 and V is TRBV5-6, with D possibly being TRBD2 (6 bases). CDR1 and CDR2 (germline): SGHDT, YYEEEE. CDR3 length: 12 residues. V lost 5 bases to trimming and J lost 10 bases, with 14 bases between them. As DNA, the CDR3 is TGTGCCAGCAGTGGGAGGCCGGGATCGCAGTATTTT. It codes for CASSGRPGSQYF.

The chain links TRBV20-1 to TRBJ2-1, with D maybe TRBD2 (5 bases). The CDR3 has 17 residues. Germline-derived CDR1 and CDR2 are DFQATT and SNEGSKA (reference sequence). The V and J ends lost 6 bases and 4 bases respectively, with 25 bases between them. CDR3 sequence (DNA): TGCAGTGCCCCCTCCCTCACGGGGAAAACCGCTTACAATGAGCAGTTCTTC. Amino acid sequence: CSAPSLTGKTAYNEQFF.